This TCR beta chain was retrieved from a study of cytomegalovirus exposure and HLA in healthy donors. Regarding the study as a whole: Analyses of presence and absence presupposed an approximately uniform sequencing depth across donors. TCR beta sequences numbering some 17,000 were associated with HLA alleles at 0.05 false discovery rate in a later analysis. An observed cluster of highly shared sequence variants was recorded as a likely sequencing artifact. Investigators reported 164 TCR beta chains as tied to cytomegalovirus.

About this clone itself: The antigen is undetermined.

60 Vbeta and 13 Jbeta primers were used in PCR. Data came from immunoSEQ multiplex PCR; TCRdb stores just in-frame clones and leaves some out. The sample includes 130,000 or so clones, roughly four fifths seen only once; the top ten take roughly 1.9%. The CDR3 sequence is 16 residues long. Germline V gene data show CDR1 as SGHVS and CDR2 as FQNEAQ. V gave up 4 bases and J gave up 5 bases; unmatched junction bases: 11. The receptor was isolated from a woman aged 40 to 50 in good health and CMV-seronegative. The sample was PBMCs. The chain uses TRBV7-8 and TRBJ2-7; 10 bases are shared with TRBD1. CDR3 DNA: TGTGCCAGCAGCTACCCAGGGGGACAGGGGTCGGACGAGCAGTACTTC. It translates to CASSYPGGQGSDEQYF.